Presented here are 3 T cell receptor beta chains from one specimen sequenced in a study of CD8+ T cells in alopecia areata (dated by TCRdb to the late 2010s). In the paper's terms, the time point label means: about 4 weeks on oral tofacitinib. Sample treatment or condition, as interpreted from the label and publication: oral pan-JAK inhibitor, 5-10 mg twice daily. Preparation of the library involved the immunoSEQ multiplex PCR assay. RNA was extracted from all samples and reverse transcribed into cDNA as template for TCR sequencing. TCRdb provides this immuneACCESS table in a form limited to in-frame rearrangements. Some clones are lacking; in checked studies, under half of them reflect an unresolved V gene, and why the rest are absent is not known. The sample table contains 110,000 to 150,000 clones; only one count was recorded for 70% to 90% of them. 13% of the sample comes from the top ten. This sample comprised CD8+ T cells sorted from blood, obtained at week 4, from a patient treated with tofacitinib. These receptors were taken from a human donor with alopecia areata.

The chain couples TRBV30 to TRBJ1-1; unclear D gene. CDR3 size: 13 residues. Germline assignment: CDR1 GTSNPN and CDR2 SVGIG (reference sequence). Trimming removed 0 bases at V and 2 bases at J, with 7 bases between. The CDR3 loop reads CAWSVDRNTEAFF. The CDR3, as DNA: TGTGCCTGGAGTGTTGACCGTAACACTGAAGCTTTCTTT.

As for this clone: It differs at one base from a far larger clone, so likely a read error. The CDR3 reads CASRENTGELFF. CDR3 DNA: TGTGCCAGCAGAGAGAACACCGGGGAGCTGTTTTTT. The genes are TRBV7-9 and TRBJ2-2; D call uncertain. The germline V gene encodes CDR1 SEHNR and CDR2 FQNEAQ (reference sequence). CDR3 length: 12 amino acids. V lost 6 bases, J lost 1 base, and 3 bases lay in between.

The chain is built from TRBV5-5 and TRBJ1-2; TRBD1 matches 7 bases. Trimming cost V 0 bases and J 8 bases; bases outside gene matches: 10. From germline, CDR1 is SGHKS and CDR2 YYEKEE (reference sequence). The CDR3 runs 15 residues. CDR3 DNA sequence: TGTGCCAGCAGCTTGGCTGGGCGGACAGGCCGGGGCTACACCTTC. This translates into CASSLAGRTGRGYTF.